The T cell receptor beta chain under discussion was sequenced for a study of blood T cell repertoires in COVID-19. There are 14 residues in the CDR3. Deletions cut 4 bases from V and 2 bases from J, with 10 bases between. The germline CDR1 and CDR2 sequences are SGHRS and YFSETQ. Methods used by the authors: It was from reference gene primer amplification that nucleated cell counts were estimated. The data were produced by immunoSEQ multiplex PCR, yet TCRdb's version contains in-frame clones alone and is incomplete. Clone size and the V and J calls come from that table; the DNA yielded D and trimming. The sample contains about 300,000 clones, 70% to 90% of which appear only once.

Sequenced: peripheral blood. The chain combines TRBV5-1 with TRBJ1-3, with no clear D. This sequence originates from a man aged 18 to 29 who had recovered from COVID-19. Here the CDR3 DNA reads TGCGCCAGCAGCCCGGATAGCCCTGGAAACACCATATATTTT. Translated, it gives CASSPDSPGNTIYF.